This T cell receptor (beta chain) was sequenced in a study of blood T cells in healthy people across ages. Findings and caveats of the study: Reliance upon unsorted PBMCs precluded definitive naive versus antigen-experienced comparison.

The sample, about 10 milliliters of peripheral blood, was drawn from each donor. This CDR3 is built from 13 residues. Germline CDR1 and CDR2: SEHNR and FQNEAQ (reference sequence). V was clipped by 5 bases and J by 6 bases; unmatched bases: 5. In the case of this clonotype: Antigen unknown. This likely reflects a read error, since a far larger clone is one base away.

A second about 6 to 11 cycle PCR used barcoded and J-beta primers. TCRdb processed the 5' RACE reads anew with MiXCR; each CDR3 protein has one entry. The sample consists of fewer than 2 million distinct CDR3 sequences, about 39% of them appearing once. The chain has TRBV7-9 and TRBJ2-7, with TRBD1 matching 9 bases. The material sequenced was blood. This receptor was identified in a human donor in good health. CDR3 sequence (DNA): TGTGCCAGCAGCCGGGACAGGGCCTGCGAGCAGTACTTC. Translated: CASSRDRACEQYF.